What follows are 3 T cell receptor beta chains derived from one specimen sequenced in a study of blood T cell repertoires in COVID-19. Libraries were prepared by immunoSEQ multiplex PCR; TCRdb keeps only in-frame clonotypes and omits some of them. The profile shows roughly 220,000 clones, approximately 86% of them singletons. Input material: peripheral blood. The receptors were sampled from a man between 60 and 75 years old with acute or convalescent COVID-19.

The V and J genes are TRBV9 and TRBJ2-3, with 14 nucleotides matching TRBD2. The V gene end was trimmed by 0 bases and the J gene end by 3 bases; junction bases not matched to a gene: 0. This CDR3 comprises 16 residues. CDR1 is SGDLS and CDR2 is YYNGEE in the germline V gene. The CDR3 DNA is TGTGCCAGCAGCGTAGGGACTAGCGGGGGGACAGATACGCAGTATTTT. This translates into CASSVGTSGGTDTQYF.

J is TRBJ2-2 and V is TRBV28; TRBD1 matches 8 bases. The V segment lost 8 bases and the J segment 7 bases; nucleotides outside the gene matches: 12. The length of the CDR3 is 15 residues. From germline, CDR1 is MDHEN and CDR2 SYDVKM. CDR3 protein: CASRVYRGYGGELFF. CDR3 nucleotides: TGTGCCAGCCGCGTTTACAGGGGGTATGGCGGGGAGCTGTTTTTT.

V and J are TRBV29-1 and TRBJ2-7, with 13 bases fitting TRBD2. The CDR3 is 15 amino acids. V was clipped by 7 bases and J by 5 bases; unmatched bases: 11. Germline lookup yields CDR1 SQVTM and CDR2 ANQGSEA. CDR3: CSGSSGLAGTHEQYF. The CDR3 DNA follows: TGCAGCGGGAGTTCGGGACTAGCGGGGACCCACGAGCAGTACTTC.